Below are 9 T cell receptor beta chains sequenced from a single sample in a study of shared clonotypes between healthy human individuals. Some clones are missing from TCRdb's copy, which holds only in-frame ones; the method was immunoSEQ multiplex PCR. The table lists around 1 million clones, roughly 72% of them singletons. Sequenced input: memory CD4+ T cells sorted from blood. Subset reported: CD45RA-negative fraction. The origin of the receptors is a man aged 18 to 35 in good health.

The chain links TRBV18 to TRBJ2-7; TRBD1 matches at 7 bases. Germline V gene sequence: CDR1 KGHSH, CDR2 LQKENI. V was pared by 4 bases and J by 3 bases, with 6 bases of the junction left unmatched. The CDR3 length is 14 residues. CDR3 sequence (DNA): TGTGCCAGCTCACTAGGCCCAGGGGGCTACGAGCAGTACTTC. Amino acid sequence: CASSLGPGGYEQYF.

This chain connects TRBV30 to TRBJ1-3, with no clear D. This CDR3 is 12 amino acids long. V gave up 3 bases and J gave up 3 bases, with 6 bases separating them. From germline, CDR1 is GTSNPN and CDR2 SVGIG (reference sequence). The CDR3 reads CAWRLVGNTIYF. The CDR3 nucleotides read TGTGCCTGGAGGTTGGTTGGAAACACCATATATTTT.

This sequence joins TRBV6-4 and TRBJ2-1; D possibly uses TRBD1 or TRBD2 (5 bases each). V lost 2 bases to trimming and J lost 7 bases, with 12 bases between them. In germline, CDR1 is MRHNA, CDR2 SNTAGT. The CDR3 consists of 14 residues. The CDR3 loop reads CASSDGPGSNEQFF. The CDR3 DNA is TGTGCCAGCAGTGACGGCCCAGGGAGTAATGAGCAGTTCTTC.

The chain combines TRBV7-9 with TRBJ2-3, with D possibly TRBD2 on 5 matching bases. Per the germline V gene, CDR1 is SEHNR and CDR2 is FQNEAQ (reference sequence). The CDR3 length is 14 residues. With 3 bases removed from V and 4 bases from J, the gap between germline ends came to 11 bases. The CDR3 DNA is TGTGCCAGCAGCTTGGAGGTGTTGGCAGATACGCAGTATTTT. This sequence encodes CASSLEVLADTQYF.

The chain combines TRBV30 with TRBJ2-2, with TRBD1 as a possible D gene (5 bases). From germline, CDR1 is GTSNPN and CDR2 SVGIG (reference sequence). The ends were cut back, 4 bases at V and 3 bases at J, with 15 bases in the middle. The CDR3 extends over 15 amino acids. The CDR3 here is CAWTPDSVYTGELFF. In DNA, the CDR3 is TGTGCCTGGACACCCGACAGCGTTTACACCGGGGAGCTGTTTTTT.

This chain uses TRBV7-9 with TRBJ2-5; 8 bases are a match to TRBD2. CDR3 length: 15 amino acids. After removal of 2 bases from V and 4 bases from J, the junction contained 6 bases not matched to a gene. Germline-derived CDR1 and CDR2 are SEHNR and FQNEAQ (reference sequence). CDR3 nucleotides: TGTGCCAGCAGCTTATCGGAAGCGGGAGTAGAGACCCAGTACTTC. Protein: CASSLSEAGVETQYF.

This clone was found many times. The chain employs TRBV19 and TRBJ2-3, with 8 bases lining up with TRBD2. Germline V gives CDR1 LNHDA, CDR2 SQIVND (reference sequence). The junction had 14 bases not matched to a gene; V was cut back by 4 bases and J by 5 bases. The CDR3 contains 17 residues. CDR3 sequence: CASSKVLAGGAGDTQYF. CDR3 DNA sequence: TGTGCCAGTAGTAAGGTACTAGCCGGGGGGGCCGGAGATACGCAGTATTTT.

The chain joins TRBV6-5 to TRBJ2-2; D is tentatively TRBD1 or TRBD2 (5 bases each). This CDR3 comprises 16 residues. Germline V gene sequence: CDR1 MNHEY, CDR2 SVGAGI. The V end lost 4 bases, the J end lost 2 bases, and 14 bases lay between the germline ends. The CDR3 loop reads CASSSIPGANTGELFF. Written as DNA, the CDR3 is TGTGCCAGCAGTTCCATCCCCGGGGCTAACACCGGGGAGCTGTTTTTT.

The V and J genes are TRBV15 and TRBJ2-5; D assignment may be TRBD1 or TRBD2 (7 bases each). The CDR3 length is 16 residues. V shed 0 bases and J shed 5 bases, with 16 bases lying between them. CDR1 and CDR2 (germline): LNHNV, YYDKDF (reference sequence). The CDR3 DNA is TGTGCCACCAGCAGAGATCGGGGAGGGGGCGTTGAGACCCAGTACTTC. This codes for CATSRDRGGGVETQYF.